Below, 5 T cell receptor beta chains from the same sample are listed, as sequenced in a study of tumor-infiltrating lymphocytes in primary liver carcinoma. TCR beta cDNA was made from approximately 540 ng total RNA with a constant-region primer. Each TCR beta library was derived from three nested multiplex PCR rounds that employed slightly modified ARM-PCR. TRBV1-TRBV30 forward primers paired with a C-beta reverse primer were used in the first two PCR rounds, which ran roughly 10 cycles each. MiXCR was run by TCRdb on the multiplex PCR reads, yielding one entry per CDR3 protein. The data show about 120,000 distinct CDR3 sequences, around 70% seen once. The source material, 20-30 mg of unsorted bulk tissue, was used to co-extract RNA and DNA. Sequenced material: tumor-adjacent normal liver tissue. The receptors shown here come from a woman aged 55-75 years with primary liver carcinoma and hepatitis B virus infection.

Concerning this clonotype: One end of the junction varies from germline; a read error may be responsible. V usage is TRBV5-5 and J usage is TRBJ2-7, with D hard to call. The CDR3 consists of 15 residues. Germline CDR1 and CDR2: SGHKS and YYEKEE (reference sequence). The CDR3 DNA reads TGTGCCAACAGCTTGTATAAGTCCGACTCCTACGAGCAGTACTTC. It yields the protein CANSLYKSDSYEQYF.

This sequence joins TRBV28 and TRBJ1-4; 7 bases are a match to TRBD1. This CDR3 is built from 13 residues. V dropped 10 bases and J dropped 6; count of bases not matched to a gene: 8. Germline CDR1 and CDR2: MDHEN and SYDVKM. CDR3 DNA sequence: TGTGCCACCGGGACAGCTGCTTATGAAAAACTGTTTTTT. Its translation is CATGTAAYEKLFF.

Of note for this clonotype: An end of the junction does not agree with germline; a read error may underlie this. CDR3 in amino acids: CTSSTNNEQFF. CDR3 in DNA: TGTACCAGCAGTACGAACAATGAGCAGTTTTTC. The chain recombines TRBV11-2 with TRBJ2-1; the D is unclear. The CDR3 covers 11 residues. Per germline, CDR1 SGHAT and CDR2 FQNNGV.

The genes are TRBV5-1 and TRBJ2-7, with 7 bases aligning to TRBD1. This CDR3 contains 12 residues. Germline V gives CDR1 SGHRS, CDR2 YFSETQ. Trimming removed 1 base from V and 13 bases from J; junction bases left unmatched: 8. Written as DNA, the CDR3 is TGCGCCAGCAGCTTGCACAGGGGCGAGCGATACTTC. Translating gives CASSLHRGERYF. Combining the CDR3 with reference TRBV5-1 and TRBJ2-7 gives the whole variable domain KAGVTQTPRYLIKTRGQQVTLSCSPISGHRSVSWYQQTPGQGLQFLFEYFSETQRNKGNFPGRFSGRQFSNSRSEMNVSTLELGDSALYLCASSLHRGERYFGPGTRLTVT.

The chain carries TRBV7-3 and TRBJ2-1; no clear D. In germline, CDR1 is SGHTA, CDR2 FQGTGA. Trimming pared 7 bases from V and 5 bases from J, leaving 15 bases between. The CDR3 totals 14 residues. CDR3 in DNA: TGTGCCAGCAATTTAACATCCAGAGACAATGAGCAGTTCTTC. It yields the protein CASNLTSRDNEQFF. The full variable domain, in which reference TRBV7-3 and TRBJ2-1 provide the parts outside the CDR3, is GAGVSQTPSNKVTEKGKYVELRCDPISGHTALYWYRQSLGQGPEFLIYFQGTGAADDSGLPNDRFFAVRPEGSVSTLKIQRTERGDSAVYLCASNLTSRDNEQFFGPGTRLTVL.